This T cell receptor beta chain comes out of a study of T cell responses to AZD1222 COVID-19 vaccine. In regard to this clone: Antigen: not known.

Assay used: immunoSEQ multiplex PCR; TCRdb lists only in-frame clones, some missing. Of some 250,000 clones in the sample, 94% were seen once. V was clipped by 6 bases and J by 4 bases; unmatched bases: 5. Germline lookup yields CDR1 MNHEY and CDR2 SMNVEV (reference sequence). The CDR3 spans 13 residues. General study results and limits: There were repertoire samples only from the period after the peak T cell response.

Pooled together were second doses at about 4 or about 12 weeks. Sequenced here: peripheral blood, sampled 28 days after the second AZD1222 dose. The receptor's source is an adult who received the AZD1222 COVID-19 vaccine. The V and J genes are TRBV27 and TRBJ2-5, with 7 bases fitting TRBD2. The CDR3 DNA follows: TGTGCCAGCAGCCTCATAGCGGGAGAGACCCAGTACTTC. Residues: CASSLIAGETQYF.